The clone carrying this T cell receptor beta chain was observed many times. The record originates from a study of T-cell memory formation after mild COVID-19. Trimming shortened V by 1 base and J by 14 bases, and 15 bases separated the two germline ends. CDR1 and CDR2 from the germline V gene are DFQATT and SNEGSKA (reference sequence). There are 12 residues in the CDR3. TCRdb re-called the 5' RACE reads through MiXCR, storing one row per CDR3 protein. The data contain around 200,000 distinct CDR3 sequences, roughly 10% of them singletons. This receptor was obtained from a man aged 18-30 years who had mild COVID-19 (a few samples of this study predate the infection). Cell type and time point are not known. The sample comprised PBMCs or a T cell subset sorted from them (not recorded which). The chain joins TRBV20-1 to TRBJ2-1; a weak D match, TRBD1 (5 bases). CDR3 loop: CSARGGQGSEFF. The CDR3 coding sequence is TGCAGTGCTAGAGGTGGGCAGGGTAGTGAGTTCTTC.